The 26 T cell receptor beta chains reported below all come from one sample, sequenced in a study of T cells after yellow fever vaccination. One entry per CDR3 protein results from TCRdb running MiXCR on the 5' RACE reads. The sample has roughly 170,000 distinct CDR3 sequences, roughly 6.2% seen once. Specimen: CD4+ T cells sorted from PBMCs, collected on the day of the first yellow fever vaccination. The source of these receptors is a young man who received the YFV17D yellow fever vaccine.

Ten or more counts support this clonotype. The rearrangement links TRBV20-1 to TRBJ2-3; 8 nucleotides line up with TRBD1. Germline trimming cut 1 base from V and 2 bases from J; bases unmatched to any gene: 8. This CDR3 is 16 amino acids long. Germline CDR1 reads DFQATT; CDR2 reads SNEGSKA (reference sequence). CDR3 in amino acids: CSARGLTGASTDTQYF. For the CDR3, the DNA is TGCAGTGCTAGAGGCTTGACAGGGGCCTCCACAGATACGCAGTATTTT.

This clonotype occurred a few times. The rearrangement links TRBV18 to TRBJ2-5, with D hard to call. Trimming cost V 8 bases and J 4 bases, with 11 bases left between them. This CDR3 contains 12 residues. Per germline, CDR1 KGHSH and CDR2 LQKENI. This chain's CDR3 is CASHAALETQYF. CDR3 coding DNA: TGTGCCAGCCACGCCGCACTAGAGACCCAGTACTTC.

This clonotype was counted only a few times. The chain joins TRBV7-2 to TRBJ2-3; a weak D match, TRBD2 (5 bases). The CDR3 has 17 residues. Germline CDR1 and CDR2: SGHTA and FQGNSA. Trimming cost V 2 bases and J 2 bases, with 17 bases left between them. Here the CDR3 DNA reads TGTGCCAGCAGCTTATTTGCTTCAGCGGCCTCCACAGATACGCAGTATTTT. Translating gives CASSLFASAASTDTQYF.

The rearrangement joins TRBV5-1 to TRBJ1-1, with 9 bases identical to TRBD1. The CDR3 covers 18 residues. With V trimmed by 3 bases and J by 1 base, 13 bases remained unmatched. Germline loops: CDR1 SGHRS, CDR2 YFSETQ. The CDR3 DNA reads TGCGCCAGCAGCTCCCCACCGGGACAGGGTTCGGGGAACACTGAAGCTTTCTTT. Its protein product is CASSSPPGQGSGNTEAFF.

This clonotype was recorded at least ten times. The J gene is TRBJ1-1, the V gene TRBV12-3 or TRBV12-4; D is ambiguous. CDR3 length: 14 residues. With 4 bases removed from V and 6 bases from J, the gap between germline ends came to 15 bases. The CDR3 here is CASSSHGTKAEAFF. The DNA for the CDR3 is TGTGCCAGCAGTTCCCACGGAACCAAGGCTGAAGCTTTCTTT.

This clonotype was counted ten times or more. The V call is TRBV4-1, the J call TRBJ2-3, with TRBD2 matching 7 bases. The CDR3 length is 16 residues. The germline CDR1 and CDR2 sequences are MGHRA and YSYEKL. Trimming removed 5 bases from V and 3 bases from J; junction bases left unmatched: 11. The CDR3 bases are TGCGCCAGCAGCTCCCCAGAGCGGGGAGTTACAGATACGCAGTATTTT. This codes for CASSSPERGVTDTQYF.

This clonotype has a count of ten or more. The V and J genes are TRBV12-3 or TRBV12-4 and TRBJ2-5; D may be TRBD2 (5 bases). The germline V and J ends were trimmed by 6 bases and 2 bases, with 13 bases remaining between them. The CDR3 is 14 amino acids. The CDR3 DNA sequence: TGTGCCAGCAGCCTCCGACCGGGACAAGAGACCCAGTACTTC. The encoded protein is CASSLRPGQETQYF.

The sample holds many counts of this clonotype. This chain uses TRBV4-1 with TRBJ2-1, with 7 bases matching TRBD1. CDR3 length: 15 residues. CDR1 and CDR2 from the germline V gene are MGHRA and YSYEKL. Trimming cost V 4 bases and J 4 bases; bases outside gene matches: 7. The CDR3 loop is CASSLYGTAYNEQFF. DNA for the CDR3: TGCGCCAGCAGCCTATACGGGACAGCATACAATGAGCAGTTCTTC.

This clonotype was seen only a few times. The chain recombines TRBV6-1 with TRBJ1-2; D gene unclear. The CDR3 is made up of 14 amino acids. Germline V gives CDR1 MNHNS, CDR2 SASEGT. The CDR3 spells CASKPGPQHSGYTF. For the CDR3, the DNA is TGTGCTTCCAAACCTGGTCCCCAGCATAGTGGCTACACCTTC.

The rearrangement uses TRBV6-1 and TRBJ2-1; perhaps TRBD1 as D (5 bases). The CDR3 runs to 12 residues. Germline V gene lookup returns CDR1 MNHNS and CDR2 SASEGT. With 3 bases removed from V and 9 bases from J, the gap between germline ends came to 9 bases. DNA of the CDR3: TGTGCCAGCAGTGACGGTAGGGGTGAGCAGTTCTTC. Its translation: CASSDGRGEQFF.

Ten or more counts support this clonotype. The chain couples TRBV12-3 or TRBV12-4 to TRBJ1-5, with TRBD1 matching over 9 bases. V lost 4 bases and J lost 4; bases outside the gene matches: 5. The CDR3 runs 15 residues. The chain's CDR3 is CASSWGTGLNQPQHF. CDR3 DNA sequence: TGTGCCAGCAGTTGGGGGACAGGGTTAAATCAGCCCCAGCATTTT.

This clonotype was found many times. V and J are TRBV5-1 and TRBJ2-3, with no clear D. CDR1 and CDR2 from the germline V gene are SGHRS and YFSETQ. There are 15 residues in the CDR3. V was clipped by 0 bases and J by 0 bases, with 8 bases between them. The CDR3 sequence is CASSLVTHSTDTQYF. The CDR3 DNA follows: TGCGCCAGCAGCTTGGTTACCCATAGCACAGATACGCAGTATTTT.

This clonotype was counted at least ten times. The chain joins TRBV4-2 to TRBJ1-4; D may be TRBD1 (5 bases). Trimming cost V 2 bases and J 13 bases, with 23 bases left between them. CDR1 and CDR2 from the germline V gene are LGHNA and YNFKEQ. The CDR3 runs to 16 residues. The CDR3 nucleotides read TGTGCCAGCAGCCAAAGTTTTGGGGCCTACCCACTCAGACTGTTTTTT. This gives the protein CASSQSFGAYPLRLFF.

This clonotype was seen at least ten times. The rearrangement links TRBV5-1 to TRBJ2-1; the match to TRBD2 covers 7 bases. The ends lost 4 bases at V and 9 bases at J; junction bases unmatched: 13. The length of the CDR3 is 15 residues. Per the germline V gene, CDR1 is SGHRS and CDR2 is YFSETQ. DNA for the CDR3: TGCGCCAGCAGCCCGTCCGGACTAGTAAACATTGAGCAGTTCTTC. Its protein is CASSPSGLVNIEQFF.

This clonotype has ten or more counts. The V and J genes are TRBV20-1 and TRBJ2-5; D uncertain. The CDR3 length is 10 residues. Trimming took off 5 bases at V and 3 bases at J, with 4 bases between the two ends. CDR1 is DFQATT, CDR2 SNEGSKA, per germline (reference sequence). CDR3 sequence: CSASKETQYF. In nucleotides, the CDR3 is TGCAGTGCTTCCAAAGAGACCCAGTACTTC.

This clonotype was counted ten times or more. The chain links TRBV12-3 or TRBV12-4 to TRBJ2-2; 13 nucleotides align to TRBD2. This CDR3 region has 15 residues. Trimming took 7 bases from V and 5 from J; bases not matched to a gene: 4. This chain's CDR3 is CASKLAGGRTGELFF. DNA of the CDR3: TGTGCCAGCAAACTAGCGGGGGGGCGTACCGGGGAGCTGTTTTTT.

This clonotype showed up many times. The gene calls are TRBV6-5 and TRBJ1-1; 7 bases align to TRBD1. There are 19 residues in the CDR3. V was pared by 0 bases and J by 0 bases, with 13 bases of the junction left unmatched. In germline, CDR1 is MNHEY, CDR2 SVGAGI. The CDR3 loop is CASSYSSLQYRGMNTEAFF. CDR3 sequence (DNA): TGTGCCAGCAGTTACTCGAGCTTGCAGTACAGGGGCATGAACACTGAAGCTTTCTTT.

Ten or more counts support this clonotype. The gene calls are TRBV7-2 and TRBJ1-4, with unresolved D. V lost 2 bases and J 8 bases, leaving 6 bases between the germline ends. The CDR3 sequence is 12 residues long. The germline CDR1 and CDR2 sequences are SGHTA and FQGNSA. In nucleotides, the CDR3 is TGTGCCAGCAGCTTAAATCAGGAAAAACTGTTTTTT. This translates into CASSLNQEKLFF.

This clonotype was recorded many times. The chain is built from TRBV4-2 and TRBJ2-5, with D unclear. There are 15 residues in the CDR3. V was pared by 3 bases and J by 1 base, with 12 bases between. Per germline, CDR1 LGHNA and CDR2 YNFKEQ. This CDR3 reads CASSHDQYSQETQYF. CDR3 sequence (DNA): TGTGCCAGCAGCCACGACCAGTACTCCCAAGAGACCCAGTACTTC.

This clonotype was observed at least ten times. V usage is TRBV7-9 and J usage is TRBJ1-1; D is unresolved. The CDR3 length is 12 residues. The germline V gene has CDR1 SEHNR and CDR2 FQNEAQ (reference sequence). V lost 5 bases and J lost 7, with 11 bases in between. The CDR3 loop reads CASSNVGGEAFF. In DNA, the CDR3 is TGTGCCAGCAGCAATGTAGGTGGTGAAGCTTTCTTT.

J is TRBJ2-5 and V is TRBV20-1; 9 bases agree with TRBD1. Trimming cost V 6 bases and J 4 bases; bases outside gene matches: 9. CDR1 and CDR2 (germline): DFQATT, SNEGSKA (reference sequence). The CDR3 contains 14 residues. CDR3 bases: TGCAGTGCGCCGGCCGGGACAGGGAGAGAGACCCAGTACTTC. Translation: CSAPAGTGRETQYF.

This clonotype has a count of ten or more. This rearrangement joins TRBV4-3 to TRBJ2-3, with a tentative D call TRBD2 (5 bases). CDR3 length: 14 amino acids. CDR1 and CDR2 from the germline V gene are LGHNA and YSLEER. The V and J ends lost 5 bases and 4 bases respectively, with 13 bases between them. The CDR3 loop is CASSALTGADTQYF. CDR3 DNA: TGCGCCAGCAGCGCCCTTACCGGGGCAGATACGCAGTATTTT.

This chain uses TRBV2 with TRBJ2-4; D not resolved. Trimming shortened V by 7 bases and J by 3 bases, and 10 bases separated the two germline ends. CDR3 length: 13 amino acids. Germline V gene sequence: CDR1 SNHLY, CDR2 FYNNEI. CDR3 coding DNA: TGTGCCAGCATGGGCGATATCAAAAACATTCAGTACTTC. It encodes CASMGDIKNIQYF.

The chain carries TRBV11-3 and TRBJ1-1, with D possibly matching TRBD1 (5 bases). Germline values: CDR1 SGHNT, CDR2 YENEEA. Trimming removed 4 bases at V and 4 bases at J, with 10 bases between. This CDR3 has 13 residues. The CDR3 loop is CASSSSGGTEAFF. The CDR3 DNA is TGTGCCAGCAGCTCCTCCGGGGGCACTGAAGCTTTCTTT. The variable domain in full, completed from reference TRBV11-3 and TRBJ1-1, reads EAGVVQSPRYKIIEKKQPVAFWCNPISGHNTLYWYLQNLGQGPELLIRYENEEAVDDSQLPKDRFSAERLKGVDSTLKIQPAELGDSAVYLCASSSSGGTEAFFGQGTRLTVV.

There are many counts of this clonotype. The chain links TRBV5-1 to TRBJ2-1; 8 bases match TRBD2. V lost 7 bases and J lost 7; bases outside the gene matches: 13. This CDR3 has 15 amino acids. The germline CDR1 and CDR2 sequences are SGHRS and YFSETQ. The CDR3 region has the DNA TGCGCCAGCGGAGGTAGCGGGGTAGCGGGTAATGAGCAGTTCTTC. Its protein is CASGGSGVAGNEQFF. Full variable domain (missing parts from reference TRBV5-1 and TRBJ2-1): KAGVTQTPRYLIKTRGQQVTLSCSPISGHRSVSWYQQTPGQGLQFLFEYFSETQRNKGNFPGRFSGRQFSNSRSEMNVSTLELGDSALYLCASGGSGVAGNEQFFGPGTRLTVL.

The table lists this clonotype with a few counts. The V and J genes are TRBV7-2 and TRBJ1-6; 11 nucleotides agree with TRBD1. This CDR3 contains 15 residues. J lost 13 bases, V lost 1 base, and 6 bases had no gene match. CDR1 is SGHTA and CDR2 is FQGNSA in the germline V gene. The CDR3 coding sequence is TGTGCCAGCAGCTTAGTGGGGACAGGGGGAATCCCCCTCCACTTT. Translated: CASSLVGTGGIPLHF.